Following are 3 T cell receptor beta chains from one sample sequenced in a study of T cells after posttransplantation cyclophosphamide. Measured with immunoSEQ multiplex PCR; TCRdb has only the in-frame clones, and not every one. This sample has about 1,800 clones, each found more than once. A marrow graft followed busulfan-fludarabine conditioning, with cyclophosphamide on days +3 and +4. This specimen consisted of PBMCs, obtained around 35 days after allogeneic stem cell transplant with posttransplant cyclophosphamide. These receptors all come from a female patient aged 60 to 70 who received an allogeneic stem cell transplant from a related donor and was CMV-positive. T cells may partly derive from the graft donor.

There are many counts of this clone. This chain links TRBV4-1 with TRBJ2-1; 9 positions match TRBD2. J gave up 1 base and V 8 bases, and 9 bases lay outside the gene matches. Germline values: CDR1 MGHRA, CDR2 YSYEKL. CDR3 length: 16 residues. This CDR3 reads CASGDLSGSSYNEQFF. CDR3 coding DNA: TGCGCCAGCGGAGATCTTAGCGGGAGTTCCTACAATGAGCAGTTCTTC.

This clone is termed medium-sized. V gene TRBV7-9 combines with J gene TRBJ1-3; TRBD1 might be the D (6 bases). The CDR3 covers 15 residues. V was clipped by 0 bases and J by 2 bases, with 8 bases between them. Germline V gives CDR1 SEHNR, CDR2 FQNEAQ (reference sequence). CDR3 protein: CASSLASGAGNTIYF. DNA for the CDR3: TGTGCCAGCAGCTTAGCTTCAGGGGCTGGAAACACCATATATTTT. The whole variable domain, remainder taken from reference TRBV7-9 and TRBJ1-3, is DTGVSQNPRHKITKRGQNVTFRCDPISEHNRLYWYRQTLGQGPEFLTYFQNEAQLEKSRLLSDRFSAERPKGSFSTLEIQRTEQGDSAMYLCASSLASGAGNTIYFGEGSWLTVV.

This clone counts as medium-sized. The chain couples TRBV5-4 to TRBJ2-7; the match to TRBD2 covers 9 bases. CDR3 length: 14 residues. V was pared by 4 bases and J by 5 bases, with 7 bases of the junction left unmatched. Germline V gene sequence: CDR1 SGHNT, CDR2 YYREEE (reference sequence). CDR3 protein: CASSAAGTSNEQYF. DNA of the CDR3: TGTGCCAGCAGCGCCGCCGGGACTAGCAACGAGCAGTACTTC.